This entry lists 25 T cell receptor beta chains sequenced from one sample in a study of control samples from healthy donors and cancer patients. TCRdb's table, derived via immunoSEQ multiplex PCR, lists solely in-frame clones and lacks some. The data show 100,000 or so clones, roughly four fifths seen once. Source material: blood. The origin of the receptors is an older woman in good health.

V is TRBV10-3 and J is TRBJ1-6, with TRBD1 matching over 7 bases. The CDR3 loop spans 14 amino acids. Germline CDR1 reads ENHRY; CDR2 reads SYGVKD. Trimming removed 3 bases from V and 7 bases from J; junction bases left unmatched: 3. CDR3: CAISEQGGNSPLHF. The CDR3 coding sequence is TGTGCCATCAGTGAACAAGGGGGCAATTCACCCCTCCACTTT.

The CDR3 DNA is TGTGCCAGCAGCCCTTACGGGGGGCTTATCGATGGCTACACCTTC. This encodes CASSPYGGLIDGYTF. The chain couples TRBV7-2 to TRBJ1-2; tentative D call: TRBD1 (6 bases). V lost 5 bases and J lost 6, with 19 bases in between. The CDR3 covers 15 residues. The germline V gene has CDR1 SGHTA and CDR2 FQGNSA.

The CDR3 bases are TGTGCCAGCAGGGCCTCGAATTCCTACAATGAGCAGTTCTTC. Amino acids: CASRASNSYNEQFF. The rearrangement uses TRBV7-9 and TRBJ2-1; D unclear. This CDR3 comprises 14 residues. Germline lookup yields CDR1 SEHNR and CDR2 FQNEAQ (reference sequence). V lost 6 bases to trimming and J lost 1 base, with 10 bases between them.

This rearrangement joins TRBV5-6 to TRBJ1-1; tentative D call: TRBD1 (5 bases). The V and J ends lost 4 bases and 4 bases respectively, with 20 bases between them. The CDR3 runs 16 residues. Germline assignment: CDR1 SGHDT and CDR2 YYEEEE. The CDR3: CASSLGGRALGTEAFF. In nucleotides, the CDR3 is TGTGCCAGCAGCCTAGGTGGCAGGGCGTTGGGCACTGAAGCTTTCTTT.

The chain couples TRBV7-9 to TRBJ2-6; D not resolved. The V and J ends lost 11 bases and 2 bases respectively, with 10 bases between them. The CDR3 extends over 13 amino acids. The germline V gene encodes CDR1 SEHNR and CDR2 FQNEAQ (reference sequence). This chain's CDR3 is CACQLPGANVLTF. The CDR3, as DNA: TGTGCCTGCCAGTTACCTGGGGCCAACGTCCTGACTTTC.

This clone was detected a few times. This chain joins TRBV25-1 and TRBJ1-6; D unclear. This CDR3 region has 13 residues. The germline V gene has CDR1 MGHDK and CDR2 SYGVNS. Trimming took 4 bases from V and 7 from J, leaving 8 bases between them. As DNA, the CDR3 is TGTGCCAGCAGTGTCAGTCCGAATTCACCCCTCCACTTT. It translates to CASSVSPNSPLHF.

The chain recombines TRBV9 with TRBJ1-1; D is uncertain. The CDR3 totals 14 residues. From germline, CDR1 is SGDLS and CDR2 YYNGEE. V was pared by 2 bases and J by 5 bases, with 13 bases between. DNA for the CDR3: TGTGCCAGCAGCGTGCAGGAAACCGGGACTGAAGCTTTCTTT. It specifies CASSVQETGTEAFF.

This clone was counted a single time. V and J are TRBV13 and TRBJ2-7, with 11 bases aligning to TRBD2. The CDR3 is 15 residues long. Germline assignment: CDR1 PRHDT and CDR2 FYEKMQ (reference sequence). V lost 5 bases to trimming and J lost 7 bases; unmatched junction nucleotides: 10. Here the CDR3 reads CASSQTTSGSREQYF. In nucleotides, the CDR3 is TGTGCCAGCAGCCAAACTACTAGCGGGAGTCGAGAGCAGTACTTC.

This rearrangement joins TRBV7-9 to TRBJ1-4; D unresolved. CDR1 and CDR2 from the germline V gene are SEHNR and FQNEAQ (reference sequence). The CDR3 extends over 16 amino acids. The V end was cut by 4 bases, the J end by 3 bases, with 15 bases between. CDR3 loop: CASSSFLGIANEKLFF. The CDR3 DNA is TGTGCCAGCAGCTCCTTCTTAGGGATAGCTAATGAAAAACTGTTTTTT.

The sample holds many counts of this clone. This chain connects TRBV2 to TRBJ2-1; D remains ambiguous. CDR1 SNHLY and CDR2 FYNNEI come from the germline V gene. V lost 8 bases and J 5 bases, leaving 13 bases between the germline ends. This CDR3 region has 13 residues. The CDR3 region has the DNA TGTGCCAGCGTTTTTAGCTCTAACAATGAGCAGTTCTTC. Protein product: CASVFSSNNEQFF.

The chain is built from TRBV3-1 (or the pseudogene TRBV3-2) and TRBJ1-6; D is uncertain. Trimming removed 1 base from V and 7 bases from J, with 5 bases in between. The germline gives CDR1 LGHDT, CDR2 YNNKEL (reference sequence). This CDR3 has 13 amino acids. The CDR3: CASSQGSNSPLHF. CDR3 sequence (DNA): TGTGCCAGCAGCCAAGGGTCGAATTCACCCCTCCACTTT.

V usage is TRBV14 and J usage is TRBJ2-2; 11 bases fit TRBD2. Trimming took 2 bases from V and 2 from J; bases not matched to a gene: 13. The germline CDR1 and CDR2 sequences are SGHDN and FVKESK. The CDR3 length is 20 residues. The CDR3 nucleotides are TGTGCCAGCAGCCAAAAAGGACTAGCGGGTGCCCCCTCTAACACCGGGGAGCTGTTTTTT. Translated, it gives CASSQKGLAGAPSNTGELFF. Using reference TRBV14 and TRBJ2-2 for the parts outside the CDR3, the full variable domain is EAGVTQFPSHSVIEKGQTVTLRCDPISGHDNLYWYRRVMGKEIKFLLHFVKESKQDESGMPNNRFLAERTGGTYSTLKVQPAELEDSGVYFCASSQKGLAGAPSNTGELFFGEGSRLTVL.

The chain combines TRBV13 with TRBJ2-5; 10 bases are shared with TRBD2. V was pared by 6 bases and J by 1 base, with 14 bases of the junction left unmatched. Germline V CDR1 and CDR2: PRHDT, FYEKMQ (reference sequence). The CDR3 sequence is 18 residues long. CDR3 nucleotides: TGTGCCAGCAGTCCCGGGGAAGCGGGGGGGCCCTTCCAAGAGACCCAGTACTTC. Translating gives CASSPGEAGGPFQETQYF.

CDR3 in amino acids: CASSVLQGTSPLHF. The CDR3 DNA reads as TGTGCCAGCAGCGTGTTACAGGGGACTTCACCCCTCCACTTT. This rearrangement joins TRBV7-2 to TRBJ1-6, with TRBD1 matching over 7 bases. Germline CDR1 is SGHTA and CDR2 is FQGNSA. V shed 5 bases and J 9 bases; nucleotides not matched to a gene: 7. The CDR3 covers 14 residues.

This chain uses TRBV11-3 with TRBJ2-5; 8 bases match TRBD1. Germline-derived CDR1 and CDR2 are SGHNT and YENEEA. CDR3 length: 14 residues. Trimming took 5 bases from V and 2 from J; bases not matched to a gene: 4. CDR3 region: CASSPRTGQETQYF. The CDR3 nucleotides are TGTGCCAGCAGCCCCCGGACAGGGCAAGAGACCCAGTACTTC.

Remarks on this clone: This same CDR3 is encoded by further DNA sequences in the sample. Here the CDR3 reads CSVARATNEKLFF. CDR3 nucleotides: TGCAGCGTTGCCCGTGCAACTAATGAAAAACTGTTTTTT. The rearrangement links TRBV29-1 to TRBJ1-4, with D hard to call. This CDR3 contains 13 residues. Trimming stripped 4 bases from V and 0 bases from J, with 6 bases between. CDR1 SQVTM and CDR2 ANQGSEA come from the germline V gene.

The chain combines TRBV28 with TRBJ1-4; D gene uncertain. CDR3 length equals 13 residues. Trimming shortened V by 8 bases and J by 5 bases, and 12 bases separated the two germline ends. The V gene's germline CDR1 is MDHEN and CDR2 SYDVKM. CDR3 in DNA: TGTGCCAGCCTTCCCGGCGGGAATGAAAAACTGTTTTTT. Translating it yields CASLPGGNEKLFF.

This clone was picked up a small number of times. This chain links TRBV11-2 with TRBJ2-3, with a tentative D call TRBD2 (5 bases). The CDR3 has 17 residues. The germline gives CDR1 SGHAT, CDR2 FQNNGV. Trimming removed 5 bases at V and 1 base at J, with 19 bases between. CDR3 amino acids: CASSPRQASLGTDTQYF. The CDR3 DNA sequence: TGTGCCAGCAGCCCCAGGCAGGCTAGCCTAGGCACAGATACGCAGTATTTT.

This sequence joins TRBV5-1 and TRBJ2-2, with D unresolved. The CDR3 extends over 11 amino acids. Trimming left V 3 bases short and J 4 bases short, with 1 base between. CDR1 SGHRS and CDR2 YFSETQ come from the germline V gene. CDR3 in amino acids: CASSSTGELFF. The CDR3 nucleotides are TGCGCCAGCAGCTCCACCGGGGAGCTGTTTTTT.

The chain employs TRBV9 and TRBJ1-2, with D possibly TRBD1 on 5 matching bases. Germline CDR1 reads SGDLS; CDR2 reads YYNGEE. The V end lost 3 bases, the J end lost 8 bases, and 14 bases lay between the germline ends. The length of the CDR3 is 13 residues. CDR3 coding DNA: TGTGCCAGCAGCGCCCCCGGGACCCCCGGCTACACCTTC. Encoded protein: CASSAPGTPGYTF.

The chain combines TRBV12-3 or TRBV12-4 with TRBJ1-1, with D possibly matching TRBD1 (6 bases). The CDR3 runs to 13 residues. V lost 3 bases to trimming and J lost 7 bases, with 12 bases between them. CDR3 residues: CASSLGAGLEAFF. Written as DNA, the CDR3 is TGTGCCAGCAGTTTGGGGGCTGGGCTTGAAGCTTTCTTT.

This clone was detected a few times. One junction end does not reproduce the germline sequence, and a read error may be involved. The chain employs TRBV7-7 and TRBJ1-4, with a possible D match to TRBD1 (5 bases). This CDR3 has 14 amino acids. In germline, CDR1 is SSHAT, CDR2 FNYEAQ (reference sequence). The CDR3 sequence: CASSLAWGNEKLFF. In DNA form, the CDR3 reads TGTGCTAGCAGCTTAGCGTGGGGGAATGAAAAACTGTTTTTT.

The rearrangement uses TRBV19 and TRBJ2-7, with TRBD2 matching over 8 bases. Germline loops: CDR1 LNHDA, CDR2 SQIVND (reference sequence). The CDR3 is 10 residues long. CDR3 sequence: CAAGAVEQYF. The CDR3 coding sequence is TGTGCAGCGGGGGCAGTCGAGCAGTACTTC.

V is TRBV7-8 and J is TRBJ2-2; the D is unclear. Germline V gene sequence: CDR1 SGHVS, CDR2 FQNEAQ. The CDR3 runs 12 residues. Trimming stripped 3 bases from V and 7 bases from J, with 6 bases between. CDR3 residues: CASSFYVGELFF. Written as DNA, the CDR3 is TGTGCCAGCAGCTTCTACGTCGGGGAGCTGTTTTTT.

The chain's CDR3 is CASSPIYNEQFF. The CDR3 DNA reads as TGTGCCAGCAGTCCGATCTACAATGAGCAGTTCTTC. The chain joins TRBV6-1 to TRBJ2-1; unclear D gene. The germline CDR1 and CDR2 sequences are MNHNS and SASEGT. V lost 5 bases and J lost 3, with 5 bases in between. The CDR3 runs to 12 residues.